These T cell receptor beta chains were read from a single sample in a study of cytomegalovirus exposure and HLA in healthy donors. The repertoire was sequenced with immunoSEQ multiplex PCR; TCRdb's copy has only in-frame clones and lacks some. The table includes about 160,000 clones, about 65% detected once. The sequencing input was PBMCs. Every receptor here comes from a man aged 40-50 years in good health and CMV-seropositive. Both conserved end residues are part of each CDR3. D genes are given only for firm matches. Only part of the rows carry a size: once, few, many, or a class if the clone is expanded.

TGTGCCAGTAGTAGACGGCAGGGACAGCTTGTCAATGAGCAGTTCTTC	CASSRRQGQLVNEQFF	TRBV19	TRBD1	TRBJ2-1	NA
TGTGCCAGCAGTCCCAGACCCGGACAATGGACCTTC	CASSPRPGQWTF	TRBV27	NA	TRBJ1-2	NA
TGTGCCAGCAGCCACTCGACCTACAATGAGCAGTTCTTC	CASSHSTYNEQFF	TRBV9	NA	TRBJ2-1	once
TGTGCCAGCAGCCCTCTGACTCCTGAAAAACTGTTTTTT	CASSPLTPEKLFF	TRBV11-2	NA	TRBJ1-4	NA
TGCGCCAGCAGCCGACCCCAGGGGAATGAGCAGTTCTTC	CASSRPQGNEQFF	TRBV5-1	NA	TRBJ2-1	NA
TGTGCCAGCACCCACCCTCTAGCGGGGGGCCCTCGGGATGAGCAGTTCTTC	CASTHPLAGGPRDEQFF	TRBV6-4	TRBD2	TRBJ2-1	NA
TGTGCCAGCAGCTTGGCGCCGGGACAGGGGAACACTGAAGCTTTCTTT	CASSLAPGQGNTEAFF	TRBV7-9	TRBD1	TRBJ1-1	NA
TGCGCCAGCGCCTGGACAGACTCCTACAATGAGCAGTTCTTC	CASAWTDSYNEQFF	TRBV4-1	NA	TRBJ2-1	NA
TGCGCCAGCATCTCCGGACTAGCGGGGGGGAGCGGGGAGCTGTTTTTT	CASISGLAGGSGELFF	TRBV10-1	TRBD2	TRBJ2-2	NA
TGTGCCAGCAGCTTGGCCACAGGTTTTTCTACCTACGAGCAGTACTTC	CASSLATGFSTYEQYF	TRBV5-4	NA	TRBJ2-7	few
TGTGCCAGCAGTCTCTCACTCGGGGGGTTAGCTAACTATGGCTACACCTTC	CASSLSLGGLANYGYTF	TRBV27	NA	TRBJ1-2	NA
TGTGCCAGCAGTATAACAGGAAAACAAGAGACCCAGTACTTC	CASSITGKQETQYF	TRBV27	NA	TRBJ2-5	once
TGCGCCAGCAGTCAGGTTATCGGGACAGGGAATGAAAAACTGTTTTTT	CASSQVIGTGNEKLFF	TRBV4-3	TRBD1	TRBJ1-4	few
TGTGCCACCAGCCAAGACAGGGCCGGCTATGGCTACACCTTC	CATSQDRAGYGYTF	TRBV15	TRBD1	TRBJ1-2	NA
TGCGCCAGCAGTCAACTGGACAGGGTCGATCAGCCCCAGCATTTT	CASSQLDRVDQPQHF	TRBV23-1	TRBD1	TRBJ1-5	NA
TGCGCCAGCAGCCAGGTCCTGGGACTAGCGGTTCGGGGGGAGCTGTTTTTT	CASSQVLGLAVRGELFF	TRBV4-3	TRBD2	TRBJ2-2	few
TGTGCCAGCAGTCATATACATAACAGGGGATTCGAGCAGTACTTC	CASSHIHNRGFEQYF	TRBV11-2	TRBD1	TRBJ2-7	NA
TGTGCCAGCAGCCATAATTCCGGGAGATCTGGGGCCAACGTCCTGACTTTC	CASSHNSGRSGANVLTF	TRBV7-6	NA	TRBJ2-6	NA
TGTGCCAGCAGCCTTGGGACAGACCCGTATACGCAGTATTTT	CASSLGTDPYTQYF	TRBV13	TRBD1	TRBJ2-3	NA
TGTGCCAGCAGCTCTAGCGGACAGAACTATGGCTACACCTTC	CASSSSGQNYGYTF	TRBV7-8	NA	TRBJ1-2	NA
TGTGCCAGTAGTATAGTCCGACAGGGGGGGTACGAGCAGTACTTC	CASSIVRQGGYEQYF	TRBV19	TRBD1	TRBJ2-7	few
TGTGCTAGCAGCCCCGGGTCGGGTTACAATGAGCAGTTCTTC	CASSPGSGYNEQFF	TRBV7-7	NA	TRBJ2-1	NA
TGTGCCTGGAGCGCTGACAGGGGCAATCAGCCCCAGCATTTT	CAWSADRGNQPQHF	TRBV30	TRBD1	TRBJ1-5	NA
TGTGCCAGTAGCGGACGATTCGGGACAGGTGTAAAATATACGCAGTATTTT	CASSGRFGTGVKYTQYF	TRBV19	TRBD1	TRBJ2-3	NA
TGTGCCATCCAAGGGGATGCAGGGGGCCGGACTGAAGCTTTCTTT	CAIQGDAGGRTEAFF	TRBV10-3	TRBD1	TRBJ1-1	few
TGTGCCAGCAGTGGCTACGGGGAGGGGACTGAAGCTTTCTTT	CASSGYGEGTEAFF	TRBV25-1	NA	TRBJ1-1	few
TGTGCCAGCAGTGACAGGGAGACTAACTATGGCTACACCTTC	CASSDRETNYGYTF	TRBV7-8	TRBD1	TRBJ1-2	NA
TGTGCCAGCAGCCCACAGGTTTCTAGCACAGATACGCAGTATTTT	CASSPQVSSTDTQYF	TRBV28	NA	TRBJ2-3	NA
TGTGCCAGCAGTTACTTTAGACAGGGTTCGGCTGAAGCTTTCTTT	CASSYFRQGSAEAFF	TRBV6-5	TRBD1	TRBJ1-1	NA
TGTGCTAGTGGTTTGGTAGGGGGTGGAAACACCATATATTTT	CASGLVGGGNTIYF	TRBV12-5	NA	TRBJ1-3	NA
TGTGCCAGCAGCTTGAGAGGGGGGGCAGATACGCAGTATTTT	CASSLRGGADTQYF	TRBV7-9	NA	TRBJ2-3	NA
TGCAGCGTTTCCATTACGGGGGGGCAAGAGACCCAGTACTTC	CSVSITGGQETQYF	TRBV29-1	TRBD2	TRBJ2-5	NA
TGCAGCGTTGAAGACCTTAGGACACCTAACTATGGCTACACCTTC	CSVEDLRTPNYGYTF	TRBV29-1	NA	TRBJ1-2	NA
TGTGCCAGCAGCCTCGGGAACGCCAAAAACATTCAGTACTTC	CASSLGNAKNIQYF	TRBV11-3	NA	TRBJ2-4	NA
TGTGCCAGCTCCGTGTTGCGGGTTGATTCACCCCTCCACTTT	CASSVLRVDSPLHF	TRBV13	NA	TRBJ1-6	NA
TGTGCCAGCTCGTTTGGGACAATGGCGAACACTGAAGCTTTCTTT	CASSFGTMANTEAFF	TRBV18	NA	TRBJ1-1	few
TGTGCCAGCAGCTTAGATTCCGAACAGTTCCAAGAGACCCAGTACTTC	CASSLDSEQFQETQYF	TRBV7-2	NA	TRBJ2-5	NA
TGTGCCAGCAGTCCTCCGGGACAGGGGTATGGCTACACCTTC	CASSPPGQGYGYTF	TRBV27	TRBD1	TRBJ1-2	NA
TGCGCCAGCAGCTTACAGGGGGCGAACTATGGCTACACCTTC	CASSLQGANYGYTF	TRBV5-1	TRBD1	TRBJ1-2	NA
TGTGCCTGGACCCCGGACAGGGGCATGGCTAATGAAAAACTGTTTTTT	CAWTPDRGMANEKLFF	TRBV30	TRBD1	TRBJ1-4	NA
TGTGCCATCAGTGAGTCATACCGGGACAGGGATCTTAGTGGTGAGCAGTTCTTC	CAISESYRDRDLSGEQFF	TRBV10-3	TRBD1	TRBJ2-1	NA
TGCGCCAGCAGCCCCGGGGGGTCGGGGACAGATACGCAGTATTTT	CASSPGGSGTDTQYF	TRBV4-3	TRBD2	TRBJ2-3	NA
TGTGCCAGCAGCTTAGGACAGGGCAGGTCCTACGAGCAGTACTTC	CASSLGQGRSYEQYF	TRBV7-9	TRBD1	TRBJ2-7	NA
TGCGCCAGCAGCCCGCGGGCGGGGGCCGCGAACACCGGGGAGCTGTTTTTT	CASSPRAGAANTGELFF	TRBV5-1	NA	TRBJ2-2	NA
TGTGCCAGCGTGAGCTCGGGACAGGGGCATGGCTACACCTTC	CASVSSGQGHGYTF	TRBV25-1	TRBD1	TRBJ1-2	NA
TGTGCCAGCAGCTCTAAACCCTTAGCGGGGGGGCCCGGGGAGACCCAGTACTTC	CASSSKPLAGGPGETQYF	TRBV7-6	TRBD2	TRBJ2-5	NA
TGTGCCAGCAGCCAACCCGGTAGCGGTTCCTACAATGAGCAGTTCTTC	CASSQPGSGSYNEQFF	TRBV14	NA	TRBJ2-1	NA
TGTGCCTGCGGACAGTACCACTCTGGGGCCAACGTCCTGACTTTC	CACGQYHSGANVLTF	TRBV19	NA	TRBJ2-6	NA
TGTGCCAGCAGTGGGGACTGGCGAGGAGGTGAGCAGTTCTTC	CASSGDWRGGEQFF	TRBV25-1	NA	TRBJ2-1	few
TGCGCCAGCAGCTTGGGCAGGGTGGCCACCGGGGAGCTGTTTTTT	CASSLGRVATGELFF	TRBV5-1	NA	TRBJ2-2	NA
TGTGCCAGCAGCTTAGATGGTACAGGGAATGAGCAGTTCTTC	CASSLDGTGNEQFF	TRBV11-3	NA	TRBJ2-1	NA
TGTGCCAGCGGAGAAGACAGGGCCTTCTATGGCTACACCTTC	CASGEDRAFYGYTF	TRBV9	TRBD1	TRBJ1-2	NA
TGTGCCAGCAGCTTAGTCAGGGGCTACGAGCAGTACTTC	CASSLVRGYEQYF	TRBV7-2	NA	TRBJ2-7	NA